This is a list of T cell receptor beta chains from one sample in a study of control samples from healthy donors and cancer patients. The protocol was immunoSEQ multiplex PCR, while the TCRdb copy is restricted to in-frame clones and leaves out a portion. Among about 150,000 clones listed, 91% were seen once. Sample: blood. The origin of the receptors is a woman in her thirties or forties in good health. The CDR3 runs from the conserved cysteine through the conserved F or W. A D gene is named only where the DNA matches it firmly. The size field is filled for only some rows; it gives once, few, many or a size class.

v_gene	d_gene	j_gene	abundance	CDR3aa	CDR3nt
TRBV12-5	TRBD1	TRBJ1-2	NA	CASGPLRTGVTGYTF	TGTGCTAGTGGCCCGCTAAGGACAGGGGTCACTGGCTACACCTTC
TRBV21-1	NA	TRBJ1-5	NA	CASSKEGRAPNQPQHF	TGTGCCAGCAGCAAAGAGGGGAGGGCCCCCAATCAGCCCCAGCATTTT
TRBV4-1	NA	TRBJ1-2	few	CASSQDFGQASNYGYTF	TGCGCCAGCAGCCAAGATTTTGGCCAGGCTTCTAACTATGGCTACACCTTC
TRBV4-1	NA	TRBJ2-3	NA	CASSQLPPPDTQYF	TGCGCCAGCAGCCAACTCCCCCCCCCAGATACGCAGTATTTT
TRBV15	TRBD1	TRBJ2-2	NA	CATSRDRTGMAGELFF	TGTGCCACCAGCAGAGATCGGACAGGGATGGCCGGGGAGCTGTTTTTT
TRBV25-1	NA	TRBJ2-5	NA	CASSETRGQTQYF	TGTGCCAGCAGTGAAACCAGGGGCCAGACCCAGTACTTC
TRBV20-1	NA	TRBJ2-3	NA	CSPWYGDTQYF	TGCAGTCCATGGTATGGAGATACGCAGTATTTT
TRBV5-6	TRBD1	TRBJ1-1	NA	CASSRKDRAPTEAFF	TGTGCCAGCAGCAGAAAGGACAGGGCGCCCACTGAAGCTTTCTTT
TRBV27	TRBD1	TRBJ1-2	NA	CASSKGQGLNYGYTF	TGTGCCAGCAGCAAAGGACAGGGCCTAAACTATGGCTACACCTTC
TRBV9	NA	TRBJ2-1	NA	CASSVVSDQTLRNEQFF	TGTGCCAGCAGCGTAGTCTCCGACCAAACCCTAAGGAATGAGCAGTTCTTC
TRBV2	TRBD1	TRBJ2-5	NA	CASSKTGMRYAETQYF	TGTGCCAGCAGTAAGACAGGGATGAGGTATGCGGAGACCCAGTACTTC
TRBV27	NA	TRBJ2-7	NA	CASRNDTGTYEQYF	TGTGCCAGCAGGAATGATACAGGGACCTACGAGCAGTACTTC
TRBV2	NA	TRBJ1-2	NA	CASSVGPITYGYTF	TGTGCCAGCAGTGTGGGACCCATCACATATGGCTACACCTTC
TRBV10-2	NA	TRBJ2-3	NA	CASILEGGKNTDTQYF	TGCGCCAGTATCCTGGAGGGGGGAAAAAACACAGATACGCAGTATTTT
TRBV11-2	TRBD1	TRBJ2-7	NA	CASSLSTGVEQYF	TGTGCCAGCAGTTTATCGACAGGGGTCGAGCAGTACTTC
TRBV2	TRBD1	TRBJ2-3	NA	CASSGQGGTDTQYF	TGTGCCAGCAGTGGACAGGGAGGCACAGATACGCAGTATTTT
TRBV6-6	TRBD2	TRBJ2-7	NA	CASRYTSGEGKEQYF	TGTGCCAGCAGATATACTAGCGGGGAGGGGAAAGAGCAGTACTTC
TRBV13	TRBD1	TRBJ1-4	NA	CASSLRQGGEKLFF	TGTGCCAGCAGCCTAAGACAGGGTGGTGAAAAACTGTTTTTT
TRBV11-2	TRBD1	TRBJ1-4	NA	CASSRGQAAEKLFF	TGTGCCAGCAGTCGAGGACAGGCAGCAGAAAAACTGTTTTTT
TRBV4-1	NA	TRBJ1-5	NA	CASSQVTNRPQHF	TGCGCCAGCAGCCAAGTCACGAATCGACCCCAGCATTTT
TRBV11-2	NA	TRBJ2-3	NA	CASSYGLGLGDTQYF	TGTGCCAGCAGCTATGGACTTGGTTTAGGAGATACGCAGTATTTT
TRBV19	NA	TRBJ1-5	NA	CASSIAGINQPQHF	TGTGCCAGTAGTATTGCGGGTATCAACCAGCCCCAGCATTTT
TRBV14	NA	TRBJ1-2	NA	CASSQDGLYGYTF	TGTGCCAGCAGCCAAGACGGCCTTTATGGCTACACCTTC
TRBV18	NA	TRBJ1-1	NA	CASSPNNRGLRMNTEAFF	TGTGCCAGCTCACCAAACAATAGGGGGTTGCGAATGAACACTGAAGCTTTCTTT
TRBV5-1	TRBD2	TRBJ2-1	NA	CASSHGLAGGPSSSYNEQFF	TGCGCCAGCAGCCACGGTCTAGCGGGGGGCCCCTCGTCCTCCTACAATGAGCAGTTCTTC
TRBV7-3	NA	TRBJ1-1	NA	CASSLRGGQATEAFF	TGTGCCAGCAGCTTAAGGGGCGGGCAAGCAACTGAAGCTTTCTTT
TRBV6-5	TRBD1	TRBJ2-7	NA	CASSPRDRVHEQYF	TGTGCCAGCAGTCCAAGGGACAGGGTCCACGAGCAGTACTTC
TRBV6-5	NA	TRBJ1-1	NA	CASSYGSMNTEAFF	TGTGCCAGCAGTTACGGCAGCATGAACACTGAAGCTTTCTTT
TRBV6-1	TRBD2	TRBJ2-3	NA	CASSEFQGGTDTQYF	TGTGCCAGCAGTGAGTTCCAGGGAGGGACAGATACGCAGTATTTT
TRBV5-1	NA	TRBJ1-1	NA	CASSRLGDGTEAFF	TGCGCCAGCAGCCGACTGGGGGATGGGACTGAAGCTTTCTTT